The 31 T cell receptor beta chains below were found in one sample sequenced in a study of Graves' ophthalmopathy and Graves' hyperthyroidism. Using RNA transcripts, the TCR beta CDR3 regions were amplified. HTBI-primed RT-PCR formed the first round, and a multiplex PCR formed the second. TCRdb reprocessed the multiplex PCR reads with MiXCR, giving one entry per CDR3 protein. The sample carries more than 550,000 distinct CDR3 sequences, about two fifths recorded once. The sample taken for sequencing was peripheral blood. The receptor source for this set is an adult man with Graves' ophthalmopathy.

Note on this clonotype: A much larger clone differs from this one at a single base, so this may be a read error. The J gene is TRBJ2-5, the V gene TRBV7-8; tentatively, D is TRBD1 or TRBD2 (5 bases each). The CDR3 length is 15 residues. Per germline, CDR1 SGHVS and CDR2 FQNEAQ. The CDR3 is CASSPGTATRETQCF. The CDR3 DNA reads TGTGCCAGCAGCCCGGGGACGGCAACGAGAGAGACCCAGTGCTTC.

The rearrangement uses TRBV7-8 and TRBJ1-5, with 12 bases identical to TRBD1. Germline values: CDR1 SGHVS, CDR2 FQNEAQ. CDR3 length: 18 amino acids. The V and J ends lost 5 bases and 0 bases, in that order; junction bases with no gene match: 8. As DNA, the CDR3 is TGTGCCAGCAGCCGCCGGGACAGGGGGCCTTATAGCAATCAGCCCCAGCATTTT. This gives the protein CASSRRDRGPYSNQPQHF.

On this clonotype: Being one base from a much bigger clone, this may be a read error. The rearrangement joins TRBV6-5 to TRBJ1-1, with D perhaps TRBD1 (5 bases). Germline CDR1 reads MNHEY; CDR2 reads SVGAGI. The CDR3 covers 15 residues. Trimming cost V 5 bases and J 2 bases, with 15 bases left between them. This chain's CDR3 is CASSPPWGANTEAFF. CDR3 sequence (DNA): TGTGCCAGCAGTCCCCCCTGGGGCGCAAACACTGAAGCTTTCTTT.

This clonotype occurred once. The rearrangement links TRBV15 to TRBJ1-5; unclear D gene. Germline CDR1 LNHNV, CDR2 YYDKDF (reference sequence). The CDR3 loop spans 8 amino acids. V lost 4 bases and J 13 bases, leaving 2 bases between the germline ends. The CDR3 region has the DNA TGTGCCACCAGCATACAGCATTTT. Translation: CATSIQHF. The complete variable domain, with remaining parts taken from reference TRBV15 and TRBJ1-5, reads DAMVIQNPRYQVTQFGKPVTLSCSQTLNHNVMYWYQQKSSQAPKLLFHYYDKDFNNEADTPDNFQSRRPNTSFCFLDIRSPGLGDTAMYLCATSIQHFGDGTRLSIL.

The J gene is TRBJ1-3, the V gene TRBV10-3; TRBD1 agrees at 8 bases. Germline V gene sequence: CDR1 ENHRY, CDR2 SYGVKD. V dropped 9 bases and J dropped 4; count of bases not matched to a gene: 2. The CDR3 consists of 12 residues. The CDR3 DNA reads TGTGCCATTTGGACAGGGGGAAACACCATATATTTT. It translates to CAIWTGGNTIYF.

This clonotype was found many times. The J gene is TRBJ2-2, the V gene TRBV6-5; no reliable D call. The CDR3 spans 12 residues. The V end was cut by 6 bases, the J end by 8 bases, with 10 bases between. The germline V gene encodes CDR1 MNHEY and CDR2 SVGAGI. CDR3 nucleotides: TGTGCCAGCAGCCTCACGGCAGGGGAGCTGTTTTTT. The encoded protein is CASSLTAGELFF.

This clonotype came up once. The chain links TRBV5-1 to TRBJ1-4; the D is unclear. V was cut by 5 bases and J by 5 bases, with 10 bases left in between. Germline CDR1 SGHRS, CDR2 YFSETQ. This CDR3 is built from 13 residues. Here the CDR3 DNA reads TGCGCCAGCAGTTCGGCCGAGAATGAAAAACTGTTTTTT. It translates to CASSSAENEKLFF.

At least ten counts were recorded for this clonotype. This sequence joins TRBV19 and TRBJ1-5; no reliable D call. The CDR3 spans 15 residues. V was shortened by 6 bases and J by 1 base, with 13 bases between the two germline ends. CDR1 LNHDA and CDR2 SQIVND come from the germline V gene (reference sequence). The CDR3 DNA is TGTGCCAGTAGGGACGCGACTGGGAGCAATCAGCCCCAGCATTTT. Translated: CASRDATGSNQPQHF.

This clonotype was seen more than once but under ten times. The chain has TRBV12-3 or TRBV12-4 and TRBJ2-7; 8 nucleotides align to TRBD1. The CDR3 is 18 amino acids. V dropped 3 bases and J dropped 1; count of bases not matched to a gene: 14. CDR3 sequence: CASSFSRGQGQGSYEQYF. Written as DNA, the CDR3 is TGTGCCAGCAGTTTTAGTCGGGGCCAAGGACAGGGATCCTACGAGCAGTACTTC.

In its sample, this clonotype was seen a few times. The genes are TRBV4-1 and TRBJ1-5; unclear D gene. Germline assignment: CDR1 MGHRA and CDR2 YSYEKL. V lost 1 base, J lost 0 bases, and 7 bases lay in between. The CDR3 has 15 amino acids. CDR3 nucleotides: TGCGCCAGCAGCCAAGCCATTTATAGCAATCAGCCCCAGCATTTT. As protein: CASSQAIYSNQPQHF.

This clonotype was counted ten times or more. The V call is TRBV9, the J call TRBJ1-6; no reliable D call. This CDR3 region has 13 residues. CDR1 and CDR2 (germline): SGDLS, YYNGEE. Trimming removed 7 bases at V and 0 bases at J, with 5 bases between. CDR3 nucleotide sequence: TGTGCCAGCGGCGACTCCTATAATTCACCCCTCCACTTT. The encoded protein is CASGDSYNSPLHF. The whole variable domain, remainder taken from reference TRBV9 and TRBJ1-6, is DSGVTQTPKHLITATGQRVTLRCSPRSGDLSVYWYQQSLDQGLQFLIQYYNGEERAKGNILERFSAQQFPDLHSELNLSSLELGDSALYFCASGDSYNSPLHFGNGTRLTVT.

This clonotype was counted many times. This CDR3 is CASSPGQLSNGYTF. Written as DNA, the CDR3 is TGTGCCAGCAGCCCGGGACAGCTCTCTAATGGCTACACCTTC. J is TRBJ1-2 and V is TRBV6-6; 7 nucleotides agree with TRBD1. Germline CDR1 is MNHNY and CDR2 is SVGAGI (reference sequence). The CDR3 has 14 residues. V was clipped by 6 bases and J by 6 bases; unmatched bases: 10.

This clonotype was seen at least ten times. The chain links TRBV10-3 to TRBJ1-2; unclear D gene. The V gene's germline CDR1 is ENHRY and CDR2 SYGVKD. Trimming stripped 4 bases from V and 6 bases from J, with 12 bases between. The CDR3 totals 13 residues. CDR3 coding DNA: TGTGCCATCAGTGTCCGGCTAGAGGATGGCTACACCTTC. Protein product: CAISVRLEDGYTF.

The V call is TRBV7-9, the J call TRBJ2-6; 11 positions match TRBD1. The CDR3 totals 17 residues. V shed 5 bases and J 4 bases; nucleotides not matched to a gene: 7. Germline CDR1 is SEHNR and CDR2 is FQNEAQ (reference sequence). CDR3 in DNA: TGTGCCAGCAGCACCGGACAGGGGGCGCGGGGGGCCAACGTCCTGACTTTC. Its translation is CASSTGQGARGANVLTF.

Ten or more counts support this clonotype. The chain links TRBV10-3 to TRBJ1-6; no definite D call. V lost 3 bases, J lost 0 bases, and 15 bases lay in between. This CDR3 spans 18 amino acids. The V gene's germline CDR1 is ENHRY and CDR2 SYGVKD. DNA for the CDR3: TGTGCCATCAGTGAAGAAGTTAGTGAGGGCTCCTATAATTCACCCCTCCACTTT. As protein: CAISEEVSEGSYNSPLHF.

This clonotype was found many times. The V gene is TRBV2, the J gene TRBJ2-5, with a possible D match to TRBD2 (6 bases). There are 14 residues in the CDR3. V lost 10 bases, J lost 1 base, and 16 bases lay in between. In germline, CDR1 is SNHLY, CDR2 FYNNEI. The CDR3 region is CATAPLSGQETQYF. The DNA of the CDR3 is TGTGCCACCGCCCCCCTTAGCGGCCAAGAGACCCAGTACTTC.

The rearrangement links TRBV19 to TRBJ2-3; TRBD1 is a possible D gene (6 bases). The V gene's germline CDR1 is LNHDA and CDR2 SQIVND (reference sequence). The CDR3 runs to 13 residues. With 4 bases removed from V and 10 bases from J, the gap between germline ends came to 15 bases. The CDR3 coding sequence is TGTGCCAGTAGTAGAGAACAGGGCGACTCGCAGTATTTT. It codes for CASSREQGDSQYF.

At least ten counts were recorded for this clonotype. CDR3 in amino acids: CASADRREKLFF. As DNA, the CDR3 is TGTGCCAGTGCGGACAGGAGGGAAAAACTGTTTTTT. The V and J genes are TRBV19 and TRBJ1-4; TRBD1 matches at 7 bases. V lost 8 bases, J lost 8 bases, and 5 bases stayed unmatched. This CDR3 region has 12 residues. Germline lookup yields CDR1 LNHDA and CDR2 SQIVND (reference sequence).

This clonotype occurred a few times. The chain couples TRBV6-5 to TRBJ2-7; D not certain. CDR1 is MNHEY, CDR2 SVGAGI, per germline. This CDR3 has 15 residues. Trimming stripped 5 bases from V and 0 bases from J, with 14 bases between. The CDR3 sequence is CASSPPVRSSYEQYF. CDR3 nucleotide sequence: TGTGCCAGCAGTCCGCCCGTGCGAAGCTCCTACGAGCAGTACTTC.

V usage is TRBV10-3 and J usage is TRBJ2-5; D is perhaps TRBD1 or TRBD2 (5 bases each). This CDR3 spans 13 amino acids. CDR1 and CDR2 (germline): ENHRY, SYGVKD. The germline V and J ends were trimmed by 4 bases and 5 bases, with 11 bases remaining between them. CDR3 DNA sequence: TGTGCCATCAGTGTGGCTGGGACGGAGACCCAGTACTTC. It is translated as CAISVAGTETQYF.

This clonotype appeared many times. The chain uses TRBV5-4 and TRBJ2-5; maybe TRBD2 (6 bases). The length of the CDR3 is 13 residues. Germline V gives CDR1 SGHNT, CDR2 YYREEE (reference sequence). Trimming cost V 2 bases and J 4 bases, with 9 bases left between them. The CDR3 protein is CASSLKGGETQYF. The CDR3 DNA follows: TGTGCCAGCAGCTTAAAGGGAGGAGAGACCCAGTACTTC.

This clonotype was seen many times. The chain is built from TRBV7-2 and TRBJ1-2; 9 nucleotides agree with TRBD1. From germline, CDR1 is SGHTA and CDR2 FQGNSA. V was pared by 4 bases and J by 4 bases, with 7 bases of the junction left unmatched. CDR3 length: 15 amino acids. CDR3 coding DNA: TGTGCCAGCAGCTCGATGGGACAGGGAGGCTATGGCTACACCTTC. This encodes CASSSMGQGGYGYTF.

Ten or more counts support this clonotype. The chain carries TRBV7-9 and TRBJ2-7; the match to TRBD2 covers 7 bases. Looked up from germline, CDR1 is SEHNR and CDR2 is FQNEAQ (reference sequence). This CDR3 region has 17 residues. V lost 1 base and J lost 0; bases outside the gene matches: 9. CDR3 bases: TGTGCCAGCAGCTTAGGCCCCAGACTAGCCAGCTCCTACGAGCAGTACTTC. Translated: CASSLGPRLASSYEQYF.

This rearrangement joins TRBV29-1 to TRBJ1-2; the D gene is possibly TRBD1 (6 bases). Trimming removed 7 bases at V and 0 bases at J, with 12 bases between. The V gene's germline CDR1 is SQVTM and CDR2 ANQGSEA. The CDR3 has 13 amino acids. The CDR3 loop reads CSARDTANYGYTF. The CDR3, as DNA: TGCAGCGCGAGGGACACGGCTAACTATGGCTACACCTTC.

Turning to this clonotype: Possible read error: a much larger clone is one base away. The missing conserved phenylalanine or tryptophan at the end of this CDR3 makes a read error likely. The V call is TRBV3-1, the J call TRBJ2-7; no clear D gene. Germline values: CDR1 LGHDT, CDR2 YNNKEL (reference sequence). Trimming took 3 bases from V and 0 from J, leaving 3 bases between them. The CDR3 is 12 amino acids. The CDR3: CASSHDSYEQYC. The CDR3 DNA follows: TGTGCCAGCAGCCATGACTCCTACGAGCAGTACTGC.

This chain joins TRBV25-1 and TRBJ2-7; a weak D match, TRBD1 (6 bases). V was trimmed by 11 bases and J by 3 bases, leaving 29 bases between them. CDR3 size: 17 residues. In germline, CDR1 is MGHDK, CDR2 SYGVNS. The CDR3 DNA reads TGTGCCTGGAGTGCTCGGCAGGGGAGTTTAAGCCACTACGAGCAGTACTTC. Protein product: CAWSARQGSLSHYEQYF.

The CDR3 reads CASRERTRQPTGELFF. CDR3 coding DNA: TGTGCCAGCAGGGAACGGACTAGGCAGCCGACCGGGGAGCTGTTTTTT. The V call is TRBV12-3 or TRBV12-4, the J call TRBJ2-2; 7 bases fit TRBD2. The J segment lost 5 bases and the V segment lost 6 bases, leaving 12 bases of the junction unmatched. The CDR3 is 16 amino acids.

This chain joins TRBV10-3 and TRBJ2-6; TRBD2 might be the D (6 bases). Trimming removed 4 bases from V and 0 bases from J, with 10 bases in between. The CDR3 totals 16 residues. Germline V CDR1 and CDR2: ENHRY, SYGVKD. Written as DNA, the CDR3 is TGTGCCATCAGTGCGCCCGGGAGCTCTGGGGCCAACGTCCTGACTTTC. Translation: CAISAPGSSGANVLTF.

This clonotype was seen only a few times. The V call is TRBV6-5, the J call TRBJ2-7; 9 nucleotides match TRBD1. V trimming: 6 bases; J trimming: 2 bases; junction bases outside the gene matches: 11. Germline CDR1 is MNHEY and CDR2 is SVGAGI. This CDR3 has 16 amino acids. The DNA of the CDR3 is TGTGCCAGCAGCCCGGAGGGGGGGACAGGGACCTACGAGCAGTACTTC. Its translation: CASSPEGGTGTYEQYF.

This rearrangement joins TRBV15 to TRBJ1-5, with D unresolved. CDR1 is LNHNV and CDR2 is YYDKDF in the germline V gene (reference sequence). The CDR3 totals 17 residues. With 0 bases removed from V and 3 bases from J, the gap between germline ends came to 15 bases. The CDR3: CATSRDGSTGSNQPQHF. CDR3 DNA sequence: TGTGCCACCAGCAGAGACGGTTCGACGGGCTCCAATCAGCCCCAGCATTTT.

The V and J genes are TRBV2 and TRBJ1-1; 9 bases agree with TRBD1. This CDR3 comprises 16 residues. V lost 5 bases, J lost 5 bases, and 12 bases stayed unmatched. The germline CDR1 and CDR2 sequences are SNHLY and FYNNEI. The CDR3 DNA follows: TGTGCCAGCAGTTACTGGACAGGGGTTCTAGGAACTGAAGCTTTCTTT. Its protein product is CASSYWTGVLGTEAFF.